The 29 T cell receptor beta chains listed next were all sequenced from one sample in a study of technical replicates of blood from a few donors. Sequencing used immunoSEQ multiplex PCR; TCRdb keeps in-frame clones, though not all of them. Of 65,000 to 95,000 clones in the sample, approximately 97% were seen once. The sample comprised T cells isolated from PBMCs. These receptors were collected from a human donor in good health.

This clone was seen only a few times. The chain links TRBV2 to TRBJ1-1; 8 bases agree with TRBD1. V lost 11 bases to trimming and J lost 7 bases; unmatched junction nucleotides: 3. Germline V gene data show CDR1 as SNHLY and CDR2 as FYNNEI. The CDR3 is 10 residues long. CDR3 in amino acids: CALGQGEAFF. The CDR3, as DNA: TGTGCCCTCGGACAGGGTGAAGCTTTCTTT.

The chain joins TRBV5-6 to TRBJ2-2; 7 bases are shared with TRBD2. CDR3 length equals 13 residues. Losses at the gene ends were 3 bases for V and 6 bases for J; bases not matched to a gene: 2. Germline V CDR1 and CDR2: SGHDT, YYEEEE. CDR3 loop: CASSWDYAGELFF. The CDR3, as DNA: TGTGCCAGCAGCTGGGACTATGCCGGGGAGCTGTTTTTT.

In this sample, this clone turned up once. This chain links TRBV27 with TRBJ1-1; 8 bases agree with TRBD1. CDR1 MNHEY and CDR2 SMNVEV come from the germline V gene (reference sequence). V shed 5 bases, J shed 5 bases, and the junction held 4 bases outside the gene matches. The length of the CDR3 is 13 residues. The CDR3 DNA sequence: TGTGCCAGCAGTGACAGGGGAGGGACTGAAGCTTTCTTT. Translated: CASSDRGGTEAFF.

The CDR3 nucleotides read TGTGCCAGCAGCTCCGCCGGCAGCGCTAACTATGGCTACACCTTC. It codes for CASSSAGSANYGYTF. This chain joins TRBV7-2 and TRBJ1-2; no reliable D call. Germline V gene sequence: CDR1 SGHTA, CDR2 FQGNSA. Trimming pared 4 bases from V and 0 bases from J, leaving 12 bases between. This CDR3 spans 15 amino acids.

The V call is TRBV13, the J call TRBJ2-1; TRBD1 agrees at 7 bases. Germline V gene lookup returns CDR1 PRHDT and CDR2 FYEKMQ (reference sequence). V trimming: 1 base; J trimming: 0 bases; junction bases outside the gene matches: 3. This CDR3 comprises 16 residues. CDR3 in DNA: TGTGCCAGCAGCTTAGAGGGGGCGAGCTCCTACAATGAGCAGTTCTTC. The encoded protein is CASSLEGASSYNEQFF.

The rearrangement uses TRBV6-1 and TRBJ2-5, with 9 bases that match TRBD2. The V and J ends lost 6 bases and 2 bases, in that order; junction bases with no gene match: 7. CDR1 is MNHNS, CDR2 SASEGT, per germline. This CDR3 contains 15 residues. The CDR3 region has the DNA TGTGCCAGCAGGGCGAGACTAGCGGCGCAAGAGACCCAGTACTTC. It yields the protein CASRARLAAQETQYF.

The chain couples TRBV9 to TRBJ2-3; maybe TRBD2 (6 bases). This CDR3 spans 15 amino acids. From germline, CDR1 is SGDLS and CDR2 YYNGEE. With 0 bases removed from V and 4 bases from J, the gap between germline ends came to 12 bases. CDR3 loop: CASSVVRGRADTQYF. DNA of the CDR3: TGTGCCAGCAGCGTAGTTCGGGGGAGAGCAGATACGCAGTATTTT.

This clone appeared a few times. V usage is TRBV7-3 and J usage is TRBJ1-2, with a weak D call TRBD1 (5 bases). V lost 8 bases, J lost 4 bases, and 20 bases lay in between. The germline V gene has CDR1 SGHTA and CDR2 FQGTGA. This CDR3 has 15 amino acids. CDR3 protein: CASVLPGGERYGYTF. CDR3 DNA sequence: TGTGCCAGCGTCCTGCCAGGAGGGGAACGCTATGGCTACACCTTC. Using reference TRBV7-3 and TRBJ1-2 for the parts outside the CDR3, the full variable domain is GAGVSQTPSNKVTEKGKYVELRCDPISGHTALYWYRQSLGQGPEFLIYFQGTGAADDSGLPNDRFFAVRPEGSVSTLKIQRTERGDSAVYLCASVLPGGERYGYTFGSGTRLTVV.

V and J are TRBV7-8 and TRBJ1-1; the D is unclear. V lost 1 base and J lost 0, with 3 bases in between. The CDR3 covers 13 residues. CDR1 SGHVS and CDR2 FQNEAQ come from the germline V gene. The CDR3 nucleotides read TGTGCCAGCAGCTTAGGTATGAACACTGAAGCTTTCTTT. Residues: CASSLGMNTEAFF.

The CDR3 spells CASSPSDRTGIEQFF. CDR3 sequence (DNA): TGTGCCAGCTCACCCTCGGACAGGACAGGTATTGAGCAGTTCTTC. The chain joins TRBV18 to TRBJ2-1; the match to TRBD1 covers 7 bases. Germline trimming cut 3 bases from V and 9 bases from J; bases unmatched to any gene: 11. The CDR3 has 15 amino acids. Germline V CDR1 and CDR2: KGHSH, LQKENI.

The J gene is TRBJ2-3, the V gene TRBV2; D gene uncertain. V lost 7 bases, J lost 1 base, and 15 bases lay in between. In germline, CDR1 is SNHLY, CDR2 FYNNEI. This CDR3 comprises 15 residues. The CDR3 sequence is CASTYDGQGTDTQYF. The CDR3, as DNA: TGTGCCAGCACCTATGATGGGCAGGGCACAGATACGCAGTATTTT. The whole variable domain, filled in from reference TRBV2 and TRBJ2-3, reads EPEVTQTPSHQVTQMGQEVILRCVPISNHLYFYWYRQILGQKVEFLVSFYNNEISEKSEIFDDQFSVERPDGSNFTLKIRSTKLEDSAMYFCASTYDGQGTDTQYFGPGTRLTVL.

The V gene is TRBV14, the J gene TRBJ1-2; no reliable D call. The germline V gene has CDR1 SGHDN and CDR2 FVKESK. Between the trimmed V and J ends, which lost 6 bases and 4 bases, there was a span of 9 bases. This CDR3 contains 12 residues. In nucleotides, the CDR3 is TGTGCCAGCAGTCAGTCGTCCTATGGCTACACCTTC. This codes for CASSQSSYGYTF.

This clone has a single count. The chain's CDR3 is CASSWASSDPRYF. CDR3 nucleotides: TGTGCCAGCAGTTGGGCTAGCTCAGATCCACGGTACTTC. This chain uses TRBV6-5 with TRBJ2-7; possible D gene TRBD2, 5 bases. Germline V CDR1 and CDR2: MNHEY, SVGAGI. The ends were cut back, 4 bases at V and 12 bases at J, with 19 bases in the middle. This CDR3 has 13 residues.

V is TRBV5-6 and J is TRBJ2-7; TRBD1 is a possible D gene (5 bases). The CDR3 is made up of 17 amino acids. V was clipped by 0 bases and J by 2 bases, with 18 bases between them. Germline CDR1 and CDR2: SGHDT and YYEEEE. DNA for the CDR3: TGTGCCAGCAGCTTGGCCCCAGGGCCTACGAAGACCTACGAGCAGTACTTC. It translates to CASSLAPGPTKTYEQYF.

V is TRBV28 and J is TRBJ1-5, with D possibly matching TRBD1 (6 bases). Germline V gene data show CDR1 as MDHEN and CDR2 as SYDVKM. V lost 6 bases to trimming and J lost 3 bases, with 15 bases between them. The CDR3 runs to 15 residues. CDR3 in amino acids: CASSIPGHINQPQHF. DNA for the CDR3: TGTGCCAGCAGCATCCCGGGACATATCAATCAGCCCCAGCATTTT.

The chain is built from TRBV5-1 and TRBJ1-5; D uncertain. V dropped 0 bases and J dropped 7 bases, with 8 bases sitting between them. The CDR3 has 13 residues. Germline values: CDR1 SGHRS, CDR2 YFSETQ. CDR3 in DNA: TGCGCCAGCAGCTTGGGAGGCGGCCAGCCCCAGCATTTT. Its translation is CASSLGGGQPQHF.

The chain uses TRBV5-8 and TRBJ2-2; 8 bases align to TRBD1. The V segment lost 5 bases and the J segment 1 base; nucleotides outside the gene matches: 4. The CDR3 sequence is 15 residues long. Germline V gives CDR1 SGHTS, CDR2 YDEGEE. The CDR3 here is CASSHGTGNTGELFF. The CDR3 region has the DNA TGTGCCAGCAGTCACGGGACAGGGAACACCGGGGAGCTGTTTTTT.

The chain couples TRBV5-1 to TRBJ2-5, with a possible D match to TRBD1 (6 bases). CDR3 length: 15 amino acids. The ends were cut back, 6 bases at V and 1 base at J, with 16 bases in the middle. The germline V gene encodes CDR1 SGHRS and CDR2 YFSETQ. The CDR3 spells CASKQVTGPQETQYF. CDR3 coding DNA: TGCGCCAGCAAACAAGTAACAGGGCCCCAAGAGACCCAGTACTTC.

This chain joins TRBV7-9 and TRBJ2-6; D ambiguous. V lost 0 bases and J lost 0, with 15 bases in between. The CDR3 runs 19 residues. The germline V gene encodes CDR1 SEHNR and CDR2 FQNEAQ (reference sequence). The CDR3 reads CASSLAYGGANSGANVLTF. For the CDR3, the DNA is TGTGCCAGCAGCTTAGCCTACGGCGGAGCCAACTCTGGGGCCAACGTCCTGACTTTC. The full variable domain, with the rest looked up from reference TRBV7-9 and TRBJ2-6, is DTGVSQNPRHKITKRGQNVTFRCDPISEHNRLYWYRQTLGQGPEFLTYFQNEAQLEKSRLLSDRFSAERPKGSFSTLEIQRTEQGDSAMYLCASSLAYGGANSGANVLTFGAGSRLTVL.

V is TRBV30 and J is TRBJ1-1; D is undetermined. V was trimmed by 0 bases and J by 10 bases, leaving 24 bases between them. This CDR3 comprises 16 residues. In germline, CDR1 is GTSNPN, CDR2 SVGIG (reference sequence). The CDR3: CAWSVTRRSPAAGAFF. For the CDR3, the DNA is TGTGCCTGGAGTGTAACCAGAAGGAGCCCTGCGGCGGGAGCTTTCTTT. Combining the CDR3 with reference TRBV30 and TRBJ1-1 gives the whole variable domain SQTIHQWPATLVQPVGSPLSLECTVEGTSNPNLYWYRQAAGRGLQLLFYSVGIGQISSEVPQNLSASRPQDRQFILSSKKLLLSDSGFYLCAWSVTRRSPAAGAFFGQGTRLTVV.

The CDR3 DNA is TGCAGCGTTCTAGGACAGGGTGGCGAAAAACTGTTTTTT. Its translation: CSVLGQGGEKLFF. V gene TRBV29-1 combines with J gene TRBJ1-4; 8 bases match TRBD1. Per germline, CDR1 SQVTM and CDR2 ANQGSEA. Germline trimming cut 5 bases from V and 8 bases from J; bases unmatched to any gene: 7. The CDR3 contains 13 residues. Filled out from reference TRBV29-1 and TRBJ1-4, the complete variable domain reads SAVISQKPSRDICQRGTSLTIQCQVDSQVTMMFWYRQQPGQSLTLIATANQGSEATYESGFVIDKFPISRPNLTFSTLTVSNMSPEDSSIYLCSVLGQGGEKLFFGSGTQLSVL.

V and J are TRBV14 and TRBJ2-2; TRBD1 agrees at 7 bases. Per germline, CDR1 SGHDN and CDR2 FVKESK. This CDR3 comprises 16 residues. With 1 base clipped from V and 2 bases from J, the junction kept 4 bases outside the gene matches. The CDR3 DNA follows: TGTGCCAGCAGCCAAGTGAGGACAGGTAACACCGGGGAGCTGTTTTTT. Translated: CASSQVRTGNTGELFF.

This chain connects TRBV9 to TRBJ2-2, with a possible D match to TRBD2 (7 bases). Germline V gene data show CDR1 as SGDLS and CDR2 as YYNGEE. The CDR3 contains 15 residues. V lost 3 bases and J lost 5, with 14 bases in between. The CDR3 reads CASSATGRGTGELFF. CDR3 sequence (DNA): TGTGCCAGCAGCGCTACAGGGAGGGGAACCGGGGAGCTGTTTTTT.

The chain carries TRBV9 and TRBJ1-3; D not resolved. CDR1 SGDLS and CDR2 YYNGEE come from the germline V gene. Trimming removed 0 bases from V and 0 bases from J, with 13 bases in between. The CDR3 totals 17 residues. The CDR3 is CASSVVATAASGNTIYF. The CDR3 DNA reads TGTGCCAGCAGCGTAGTGGCAACAGCCGCCTCTGGAAACACCATATATTTT.

The rearrangement uses TRBV5-4 and TRBJ1-1, with a weak D call TRBD1 (5 bases). There are 13 residues in the CDR3. V was pared by 0 bases and J by 6 bases, with 9 bases between. The germline gives CDR1 SGHNT, CDR2 YYREEE (reference sequence). CDR3 sequence reads: CASSLALGAEAFF. The CDR3 DNA is TGTGCCAGCAGCTTGGCCTTAGGGGCTGAAGCTTTCTTT.

The rearrangement links TRBV19 to TRBJ2-7, with 9 bases fitting TRBD1. This CDR3 is built from 14 residues. From germline, CDR1 is LNHDA and CDR2 SQIVND (reference sequence). J gave up 5 bases and V 2 bases, and 4 bases lay outside the gene matches. CDR3 in amino acids: CASSIRDRAHEQYF. CDR3 nucleotide sequence: TGTGCCAGTAGTATAAGGGACAGGGCCCACGAGCAGTACTTC.

V and J are TRBV2 and TRBJ1-1; 10 nucleotides match TRBD1. Germline CDR1 reads SNHLY; CDR2 reads FYNNEI. V lost 6 bases and J lost 5; bases outside the gene matches: 6. CDR3 length: 14 residues. The CDR3, as DNA: TGTGCCAGCAGCCGACAGGGGGCAAGAACTGAAGCTTTCTTT. Residues: CASSRQGARTEAFF.

The chain has TRBV7-3 and TRBJ2-3; 8 bases are a match to TRBD2. V trimming: 1 base; J trimming: 5 bases; junction bases outside the gene matches: 5. The germline V gene encodes CDR1 SGHTA and CDR2 FQGTGA. This CDR3 is 15 amino acids long. In DNA, the CDR3 is TGTGCCAGCAGCTTAAATCAGCGGGAGAGAGATACGCAGTATTTT. This codes for CASSLNQRERDTQYF. The variable domain in full, with the rest retrieved from reference TRBV7-3 and TRBJ2-3, is GAGVSQTPSNKVTEKGKYVELRCDPISGHTALYWYRQSLGQGPEFLIYFQGTGAADDSGLPNDRFFAVRPEGSVSTLKIQRTERGDSAVYLCASSLNQRERDTQYFGPGTRLTVL.

The rearrangement links TRBV29-1 to TRBJ2-3; D perhaps matches TRBD2 (7 bases). Germline CDR1 SQVTM, CDR2 ANQGSEA. Trimming cost V 7 bases and J 5 bases, with 19 bases left between them. The CDR3 runs to 14 residues. The CDR3 is CSAEGGRWRDTQYF. The CDR3 nucleotides are TGCAGCGCCGAGGGGGGGAGGTGGCGAGATACGCAGTATTTT.